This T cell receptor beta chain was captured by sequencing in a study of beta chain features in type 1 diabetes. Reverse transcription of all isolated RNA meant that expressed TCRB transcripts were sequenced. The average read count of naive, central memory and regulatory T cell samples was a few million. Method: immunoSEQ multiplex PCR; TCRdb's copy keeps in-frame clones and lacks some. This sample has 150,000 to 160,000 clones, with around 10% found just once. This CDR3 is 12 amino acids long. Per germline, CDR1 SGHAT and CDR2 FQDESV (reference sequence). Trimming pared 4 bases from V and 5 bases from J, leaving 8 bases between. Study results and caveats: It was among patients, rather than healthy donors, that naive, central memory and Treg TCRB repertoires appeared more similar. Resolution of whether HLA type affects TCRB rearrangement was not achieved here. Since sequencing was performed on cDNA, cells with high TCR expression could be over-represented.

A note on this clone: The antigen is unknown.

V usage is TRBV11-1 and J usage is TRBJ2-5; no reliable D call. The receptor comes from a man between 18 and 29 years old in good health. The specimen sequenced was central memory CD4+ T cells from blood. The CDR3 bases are TGTGCCAGCAGCTCCCTCCGGGAGACCCAGTACTTC. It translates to CASSSLRETQYF.